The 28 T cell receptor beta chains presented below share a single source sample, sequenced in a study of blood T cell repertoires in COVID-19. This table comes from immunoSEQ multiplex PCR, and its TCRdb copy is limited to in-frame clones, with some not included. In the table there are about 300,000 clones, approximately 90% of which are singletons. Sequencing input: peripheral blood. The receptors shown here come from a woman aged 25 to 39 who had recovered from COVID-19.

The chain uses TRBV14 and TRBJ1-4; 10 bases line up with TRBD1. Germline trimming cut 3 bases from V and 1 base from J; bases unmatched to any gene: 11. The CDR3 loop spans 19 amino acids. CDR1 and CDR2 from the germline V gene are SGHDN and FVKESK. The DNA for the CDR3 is TGTGCCAGCAGCCACCGACTTAGGGACAGGGGCGGAACTAATGAAAAACTGTTTTTT. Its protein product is CASSHRLRDRGGTNEKLFF.

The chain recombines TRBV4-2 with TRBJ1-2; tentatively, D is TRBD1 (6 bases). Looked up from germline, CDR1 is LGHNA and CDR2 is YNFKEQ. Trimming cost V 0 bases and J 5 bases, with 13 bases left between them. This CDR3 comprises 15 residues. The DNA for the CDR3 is TGTGCCAGCAGCCAAGATTGGTCCCAGGGGTATGGCTACACCTTC. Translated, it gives CASSQDWSQGYGYTF.

The CDR3 bases are TGTGCCAGCAGCTTGGCGGGGGCAGGGGGCGTTTACGAGCAGTACTTC. This gives the protein CASSLAGAGGVYEQYF. The rearrangement joins TRBV5-4 to TRBJ2-7; the match to TRBD1 covers 8 bases. Germline assignment: CDR1 SGHNT and CDR2 YYREEE (reference sequence). CDR3 length equals 16 residues. Losses at the gene ends were 0 bases for V and 4 bases for J; bases not matched to a gene: 9.

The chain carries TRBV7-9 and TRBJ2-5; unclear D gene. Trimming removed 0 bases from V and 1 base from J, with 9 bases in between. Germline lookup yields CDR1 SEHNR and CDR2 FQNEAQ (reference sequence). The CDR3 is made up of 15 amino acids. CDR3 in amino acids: CASSLAAEVQETQYF. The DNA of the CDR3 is TGTGCCAGCAGCTTAGCCGCAGAGGTCCAAGAGACCCAGTACTTC.

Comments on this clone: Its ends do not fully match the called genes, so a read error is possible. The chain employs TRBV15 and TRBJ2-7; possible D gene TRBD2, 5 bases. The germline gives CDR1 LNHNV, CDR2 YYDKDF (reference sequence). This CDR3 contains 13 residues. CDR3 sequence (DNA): TGTGCCACCAGCAGAGATCACGACTACCAGCAGTACTTC. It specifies CATSRDHDYQQYF.

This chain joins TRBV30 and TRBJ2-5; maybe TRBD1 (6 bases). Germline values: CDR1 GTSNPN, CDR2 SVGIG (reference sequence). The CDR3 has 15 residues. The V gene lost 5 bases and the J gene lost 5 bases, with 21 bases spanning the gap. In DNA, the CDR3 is TGTGCCTGGTCTCATTCCGGGACAAATATGGAGACCCAGTACTTC. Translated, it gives CAWSHSGTNMETQYF.

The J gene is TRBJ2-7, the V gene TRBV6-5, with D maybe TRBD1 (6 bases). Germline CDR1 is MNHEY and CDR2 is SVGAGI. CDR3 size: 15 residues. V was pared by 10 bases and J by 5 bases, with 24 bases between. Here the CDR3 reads CATTPIYRDYNEQYF. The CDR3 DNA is TGTGCCACCACCCCAATTTACAGGGATTACAACGAGCAGTACTTC.

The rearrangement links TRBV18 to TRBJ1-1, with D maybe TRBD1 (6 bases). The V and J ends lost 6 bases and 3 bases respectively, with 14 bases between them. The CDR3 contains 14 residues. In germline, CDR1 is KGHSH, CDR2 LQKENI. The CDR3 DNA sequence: TGTGCCAGCTCCCAATACAGGGACGACACTGAAGCTTTCTTT. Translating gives CASSQYRDDTEAFF.

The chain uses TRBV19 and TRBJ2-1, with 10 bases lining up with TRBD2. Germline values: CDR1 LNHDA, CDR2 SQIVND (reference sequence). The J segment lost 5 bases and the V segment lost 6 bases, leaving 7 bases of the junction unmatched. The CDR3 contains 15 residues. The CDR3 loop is CASSLLAGFHNEQFF. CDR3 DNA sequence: TGTGCCAGTAGCTTACTAGCGGGGTTCCACAATGAGCAGTTCTTC.

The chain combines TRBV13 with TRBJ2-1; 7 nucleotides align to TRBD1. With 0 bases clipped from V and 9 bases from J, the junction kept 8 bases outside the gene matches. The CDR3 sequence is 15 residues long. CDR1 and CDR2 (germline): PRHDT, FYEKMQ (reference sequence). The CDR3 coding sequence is TGTGCCAGCAGCTTAGGGGCAGGGGGAACTCCTGAGCAGTTCTTC. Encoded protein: CASSLGAGGTPEQFF. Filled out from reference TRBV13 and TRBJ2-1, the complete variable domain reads AAGVIQSPRHLIKEKRETATLKCYPIPRHDTVYWYQQGPGQDPQFLISFYEKMQSDKGSIPDRFSAQQFSDYHSELNMSSLELGDSALYFCASSLGAGGTPEQFFGPGTRLTVL.

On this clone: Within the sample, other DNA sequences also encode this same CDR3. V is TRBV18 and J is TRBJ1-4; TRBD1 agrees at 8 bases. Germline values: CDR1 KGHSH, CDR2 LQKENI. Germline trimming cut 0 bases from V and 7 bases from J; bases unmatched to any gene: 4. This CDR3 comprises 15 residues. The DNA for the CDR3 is TGTGCCAGCTCACCACCCGGGACAGGCGGTGAAAAACTGTTTTTT. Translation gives CASSPPGTGGEKLFF. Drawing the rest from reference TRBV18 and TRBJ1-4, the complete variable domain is NAGVMQNPRHLVRRRGQEARLRCSPMKGHSHVYWYRQLPEEGLKFMVYLQKENIIDESGMPKERFSAEFPKEGPSILRIQQVVRGDSAAYFCASSPPGTGGEKLFFGSGTQLSVL.

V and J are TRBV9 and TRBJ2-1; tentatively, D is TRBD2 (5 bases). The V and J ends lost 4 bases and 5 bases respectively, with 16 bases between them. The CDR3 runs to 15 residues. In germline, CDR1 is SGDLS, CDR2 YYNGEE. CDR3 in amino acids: CASSPLGARNNEQFF. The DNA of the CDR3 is TGTGCCAGCAGCCCCCTGGGAGCCCGGAACAATGAGCAGTTCTTC.

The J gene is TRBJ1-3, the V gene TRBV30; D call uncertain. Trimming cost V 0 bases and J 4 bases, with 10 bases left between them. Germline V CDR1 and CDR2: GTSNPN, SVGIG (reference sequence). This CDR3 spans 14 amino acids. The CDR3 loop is CAWSVLWSGNTIYF. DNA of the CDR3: TGTGCCTGGAGTGTACTGTGGTCAGGAAACACCATATATTTT.

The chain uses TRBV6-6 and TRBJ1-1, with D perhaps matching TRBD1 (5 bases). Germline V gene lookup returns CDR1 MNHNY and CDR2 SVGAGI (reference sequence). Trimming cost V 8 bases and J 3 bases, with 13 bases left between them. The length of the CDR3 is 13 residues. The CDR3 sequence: CASGPQADTEAFF. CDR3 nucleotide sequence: TGTGCCAGCGGACCACAGGCTGACACTGAAGCTTTCTTT.

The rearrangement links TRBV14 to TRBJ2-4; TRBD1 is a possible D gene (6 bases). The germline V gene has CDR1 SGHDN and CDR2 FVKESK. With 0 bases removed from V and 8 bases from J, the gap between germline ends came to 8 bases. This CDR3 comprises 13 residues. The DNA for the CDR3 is TGTGCCAGCAGCCAAGACAGGGGAGACATTCAGTACTTC. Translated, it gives CASSQDRGDIQYF.

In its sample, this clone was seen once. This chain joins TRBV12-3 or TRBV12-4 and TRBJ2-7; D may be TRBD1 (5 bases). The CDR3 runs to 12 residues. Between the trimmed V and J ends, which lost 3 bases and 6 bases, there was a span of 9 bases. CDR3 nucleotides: TGTGCCAGCAGTTTGCAGGGTACCGAGCAGTACTTC. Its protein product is CASSLQGTEQYF.

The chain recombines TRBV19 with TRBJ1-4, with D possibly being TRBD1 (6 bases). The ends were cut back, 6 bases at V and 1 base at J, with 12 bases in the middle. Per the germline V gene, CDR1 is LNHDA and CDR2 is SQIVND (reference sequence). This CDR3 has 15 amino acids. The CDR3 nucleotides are TGTGCCAGTAGCCACGGACAGTTAACTAATGAAAAACTGTTTTTT. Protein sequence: CASSHGQLTNEKLFF.

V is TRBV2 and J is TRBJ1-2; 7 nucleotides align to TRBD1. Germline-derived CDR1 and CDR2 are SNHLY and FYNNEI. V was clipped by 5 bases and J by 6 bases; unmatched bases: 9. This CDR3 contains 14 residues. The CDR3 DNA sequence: TGTGCCAGCAGTCGGGACAGTGGAAGTGATGGCTACACCTTC. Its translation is CASSRDSGSDGYTF.

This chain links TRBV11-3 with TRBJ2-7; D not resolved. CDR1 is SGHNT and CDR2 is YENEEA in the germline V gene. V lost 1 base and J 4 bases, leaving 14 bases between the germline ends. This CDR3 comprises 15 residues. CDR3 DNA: TGTGCCAGCAGCTTAGGAACGGGTACGAGGTACGAGCAGTACTTC. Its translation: CASSLGTGTRYEQYF.

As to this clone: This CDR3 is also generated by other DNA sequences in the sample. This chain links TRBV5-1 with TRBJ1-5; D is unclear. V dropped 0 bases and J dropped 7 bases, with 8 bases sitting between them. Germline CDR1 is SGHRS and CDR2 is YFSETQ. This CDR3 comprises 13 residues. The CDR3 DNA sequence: TGCGCCAGCAGCTTGGACGGGAACCAGCCCCAGCATTTT. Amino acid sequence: CASSLDGNQPQHF.

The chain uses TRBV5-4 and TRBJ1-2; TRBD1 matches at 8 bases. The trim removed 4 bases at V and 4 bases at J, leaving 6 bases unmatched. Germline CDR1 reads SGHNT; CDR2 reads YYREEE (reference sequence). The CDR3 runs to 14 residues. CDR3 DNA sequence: TGTGCCAGCAGCCCGGAGGGGACAGGCTATGGCTACACCTTC. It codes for CASSPEGTGYGYTF.

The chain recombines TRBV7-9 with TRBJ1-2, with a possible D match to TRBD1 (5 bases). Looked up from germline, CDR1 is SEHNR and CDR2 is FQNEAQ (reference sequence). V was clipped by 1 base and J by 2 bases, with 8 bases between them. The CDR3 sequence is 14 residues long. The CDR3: CASSLDQGNYGYTF. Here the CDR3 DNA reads TGTGCCAGCAGCTTAGATCAGGGCAACTATGGCTACACCTTC.

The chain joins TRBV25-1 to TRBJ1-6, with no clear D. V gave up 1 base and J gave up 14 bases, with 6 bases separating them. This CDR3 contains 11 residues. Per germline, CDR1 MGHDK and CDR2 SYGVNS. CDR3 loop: CASSELLTLHF. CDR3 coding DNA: TGTGCCAGCAGTGAATTATTAACCCTCCACTTT.

DNA for the CDR3: TGTGCCAGCAGTTCCGACAGGGGGTCCACTGAAGCTTTCTTT. Translation: CASSSDRGSTEAFF. This sequence joins TRBV28 and TRBJ1-1; 9 nucleotides align to TRBD1. This CDR3 is 14 amino acids long. The trim removed 4 bases at V and 4 bases at J, leaving 4 bases unmatched. CDR1 is MDHEN and CDR2 is SYDVKM in the germline V gene.

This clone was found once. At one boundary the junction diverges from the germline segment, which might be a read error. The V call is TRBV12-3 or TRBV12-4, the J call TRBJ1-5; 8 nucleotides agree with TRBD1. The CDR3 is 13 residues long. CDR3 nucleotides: TGCGCCTCCGACAGGGGAAACAATCAGCCCCAGCATTTT. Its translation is CASDRGNNQPQHF.

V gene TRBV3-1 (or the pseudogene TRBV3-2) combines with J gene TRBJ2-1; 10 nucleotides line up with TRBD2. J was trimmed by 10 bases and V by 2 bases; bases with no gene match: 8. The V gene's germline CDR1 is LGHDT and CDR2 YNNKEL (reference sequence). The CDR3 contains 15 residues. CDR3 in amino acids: CASSQRKLAGKEQFF. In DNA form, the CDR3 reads TGTGCCAGCAGCCAAAGGAAACTAGCGGGGAAAGAGCAGTTCTTC.

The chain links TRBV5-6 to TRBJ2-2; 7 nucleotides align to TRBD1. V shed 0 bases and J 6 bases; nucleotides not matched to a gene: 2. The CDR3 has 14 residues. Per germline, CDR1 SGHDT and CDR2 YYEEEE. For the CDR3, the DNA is TGTGCCAGCAGCTTGGTTACAGGGGCCGGGGAGCTGTTTTTT. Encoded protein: CASSLVTGAGELFF.

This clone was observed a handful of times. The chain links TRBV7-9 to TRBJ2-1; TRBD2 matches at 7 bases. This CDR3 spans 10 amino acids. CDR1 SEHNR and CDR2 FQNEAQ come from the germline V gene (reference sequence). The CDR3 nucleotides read TGTGCAAGCGGGGAGGGTGAGCAGTTCTTC. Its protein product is CASGEGEQFF. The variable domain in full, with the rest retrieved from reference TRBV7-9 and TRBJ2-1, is DTGVSQNPRHKITKRGQNVTFRCDPISEHNRLYWYRQTLGQGPEFLTYFQNEAQLEKSRLLSDRFSAERPKGSFSTLEIQRTEQGDSAMYLCASGEGEQFFGPGTRLTVL.